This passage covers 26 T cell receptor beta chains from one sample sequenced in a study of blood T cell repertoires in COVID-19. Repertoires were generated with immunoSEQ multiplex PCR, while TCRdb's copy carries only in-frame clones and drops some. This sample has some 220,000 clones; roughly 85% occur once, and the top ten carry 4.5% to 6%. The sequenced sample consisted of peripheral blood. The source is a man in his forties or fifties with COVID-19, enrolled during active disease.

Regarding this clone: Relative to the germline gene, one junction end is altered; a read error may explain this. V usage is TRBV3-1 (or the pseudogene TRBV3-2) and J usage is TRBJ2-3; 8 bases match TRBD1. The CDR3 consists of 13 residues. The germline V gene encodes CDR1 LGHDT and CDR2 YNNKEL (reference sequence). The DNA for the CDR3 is TGTGCCAGCAGCCAAGTAGGGACAGGTACGCAGTATTTT. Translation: CASSQVGTGTQYF.

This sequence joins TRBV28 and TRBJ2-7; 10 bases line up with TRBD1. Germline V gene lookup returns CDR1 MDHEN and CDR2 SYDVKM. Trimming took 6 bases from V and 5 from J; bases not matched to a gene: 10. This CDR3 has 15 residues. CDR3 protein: CASRSSGTGAHEQYF. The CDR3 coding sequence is TGTGCCAGCAGGTCCAGCGGGACAGGGGCCCACGAGCAGTACTTC. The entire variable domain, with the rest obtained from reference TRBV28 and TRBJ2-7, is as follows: DVKVTQSSRYLVKRTGEKVFLECVQDMDHENMFWYRQDPGLGLRLIYFSYDVKMKEKGDIPEGYSVSREKKERFSLILESASTNQTSMYLCASRSSGTGAHEQYFGPGTRLTVT.

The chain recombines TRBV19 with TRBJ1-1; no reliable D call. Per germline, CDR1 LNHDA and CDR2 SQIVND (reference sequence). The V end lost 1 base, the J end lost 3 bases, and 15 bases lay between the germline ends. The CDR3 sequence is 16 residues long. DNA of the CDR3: TGTGCCAGTAGTATAGGCCCCCGGCAGGTCTACACTGAAGCTTTCTTT. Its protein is CASSIGPRQVYTEAFF.

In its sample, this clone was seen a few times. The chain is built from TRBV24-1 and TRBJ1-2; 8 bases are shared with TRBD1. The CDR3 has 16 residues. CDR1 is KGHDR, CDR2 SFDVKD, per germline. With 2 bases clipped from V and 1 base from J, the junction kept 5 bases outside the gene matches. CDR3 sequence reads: CATSDSPGQDNYGYTF. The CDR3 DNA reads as TGTGCCACCAGTGATTCCCCGGGACAGGATAACTATGGCTACACCTTC.

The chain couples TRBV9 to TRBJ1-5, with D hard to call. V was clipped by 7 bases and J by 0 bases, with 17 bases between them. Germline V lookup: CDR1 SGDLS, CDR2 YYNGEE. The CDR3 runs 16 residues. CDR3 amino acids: CASGYLQRVSNQPQHF. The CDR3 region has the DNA TGTGCCAGCGGGTACCTTCAGAGGGTTAGCAATCAGCCCCAGCATTTT. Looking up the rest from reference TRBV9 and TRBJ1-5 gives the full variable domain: DSGVTQTPKHLITATGQRVTLRCSPRSGDLSVYWYQQSLDQGLQFLIQYYNGEERAKGNILERFSAQQFPDLHSELNLSSLELGDSALYFCASGYLQRVSNQPQHFGDGTRLSIL.

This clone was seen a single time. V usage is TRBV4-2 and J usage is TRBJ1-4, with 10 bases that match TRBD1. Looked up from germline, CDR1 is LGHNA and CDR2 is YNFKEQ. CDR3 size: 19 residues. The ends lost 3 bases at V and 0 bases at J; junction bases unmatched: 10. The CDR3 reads CASSQDPDRGTATNEKLFF. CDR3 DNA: TGTGCCAGCAGCCAGGACCCGGACAGGGGGACTGCAACTAATGAAAAACTGTTTTTT.

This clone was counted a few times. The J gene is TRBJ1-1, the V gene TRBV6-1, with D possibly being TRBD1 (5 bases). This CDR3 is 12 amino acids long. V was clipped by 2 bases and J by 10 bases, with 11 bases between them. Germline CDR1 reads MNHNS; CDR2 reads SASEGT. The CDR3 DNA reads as TGTGCCAGCAGTGAAAGTCGGGGGACAGCTTTCTTT. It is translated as CASSESRGTAFF.

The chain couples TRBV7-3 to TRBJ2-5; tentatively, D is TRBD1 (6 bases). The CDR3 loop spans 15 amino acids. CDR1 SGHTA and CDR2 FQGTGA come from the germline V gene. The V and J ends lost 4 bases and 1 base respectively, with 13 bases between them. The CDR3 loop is CASSSQGRIQETQYF. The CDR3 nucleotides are TGTGCCAGCAGCTCACAGGGACGGATCCAAGAGACCCAGTACTTC.

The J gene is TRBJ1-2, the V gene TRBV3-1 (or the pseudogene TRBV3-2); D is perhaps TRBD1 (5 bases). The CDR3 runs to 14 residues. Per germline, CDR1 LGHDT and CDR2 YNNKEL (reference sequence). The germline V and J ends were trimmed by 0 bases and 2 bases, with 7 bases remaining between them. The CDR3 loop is CASSQDRVNYGYTF. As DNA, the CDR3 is TGTGCCAGCAGCCAAGACAGGGTAAACTATGGCTACACCTTC.

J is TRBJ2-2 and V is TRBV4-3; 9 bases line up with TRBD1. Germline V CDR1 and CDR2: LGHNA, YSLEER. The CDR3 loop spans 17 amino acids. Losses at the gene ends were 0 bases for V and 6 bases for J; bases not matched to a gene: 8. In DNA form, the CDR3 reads TGCGCCAGCAGCCAAGAATGGACAGGGGATCGGGCCGGGGAGCTGTTTTTT. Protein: CASSQEWTGDRAGELFF.

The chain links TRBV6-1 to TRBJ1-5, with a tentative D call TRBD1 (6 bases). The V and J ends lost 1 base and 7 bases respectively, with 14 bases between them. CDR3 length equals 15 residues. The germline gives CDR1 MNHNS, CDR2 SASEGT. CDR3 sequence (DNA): TGTGCCAGCAGTGAAGTCGGCAGGGGCATACAGCCCCAGCATTTT. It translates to CASSEVGRGIQPQHF.

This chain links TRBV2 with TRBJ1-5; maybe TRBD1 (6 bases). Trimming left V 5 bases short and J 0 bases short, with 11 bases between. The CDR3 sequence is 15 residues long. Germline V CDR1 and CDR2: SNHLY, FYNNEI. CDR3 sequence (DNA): TGTGCCAGCAGTTCCGGGACACTTAGCAATCAGCCCCAGCATTTT. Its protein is CASSSGTLSNQPQHF.

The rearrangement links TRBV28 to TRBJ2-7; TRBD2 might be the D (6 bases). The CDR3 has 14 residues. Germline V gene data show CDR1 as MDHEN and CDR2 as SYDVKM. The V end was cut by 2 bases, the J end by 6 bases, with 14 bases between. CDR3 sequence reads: CASSLHGGFGEQYF. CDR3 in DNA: TGTGCCAGCAGTTTACACGGGGGTTTTGGCGAGCAGTACTTC. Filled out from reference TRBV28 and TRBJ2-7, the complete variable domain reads DVKVTQSSRYLVKRTGEKVFLECVQDMDHENMFWYRQDPGLGLRLIYFSYDVKMKEKGDIPEGYSVSREKKERFSLILESASTNQTSMYLCASSLHGGFGEQYFGPGTRLTVT.

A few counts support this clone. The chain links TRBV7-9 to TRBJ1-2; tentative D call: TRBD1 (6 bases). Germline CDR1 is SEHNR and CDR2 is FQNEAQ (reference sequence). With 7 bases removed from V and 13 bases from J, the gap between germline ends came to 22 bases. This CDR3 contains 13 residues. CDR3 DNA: TGTGCCAGCACCGATACAGGGTTGAGATCCTTCACCTTC. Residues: CASTDTGLRSFTF. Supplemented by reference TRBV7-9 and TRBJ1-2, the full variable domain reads DTGVSQNPRHKITKRGQNVTFRCDPISEHNRLYWYRQTLGQGPEFLTYFQNEAQLEKSRLLSDRFSAERPKGSFSTLEIQRTEQGDSAMYLCASTDTGLRSFTFGSGTRLTVV.

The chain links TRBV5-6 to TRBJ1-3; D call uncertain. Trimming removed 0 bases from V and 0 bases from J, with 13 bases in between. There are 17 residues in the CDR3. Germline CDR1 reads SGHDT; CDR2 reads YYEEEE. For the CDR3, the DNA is TGTGCCAGCAGCTTGGTTTGGGAGGTTGGCTCTGGAAACACCATATATTTT. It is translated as CASSLVWEVGSGNTIYF.

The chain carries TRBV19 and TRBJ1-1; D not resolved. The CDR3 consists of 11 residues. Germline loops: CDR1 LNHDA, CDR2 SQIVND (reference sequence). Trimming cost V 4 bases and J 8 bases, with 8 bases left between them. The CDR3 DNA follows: TGTGCCAGTAGTAGGGCAGGCGAAGCTTTCTTT. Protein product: CASSRAGEAFF. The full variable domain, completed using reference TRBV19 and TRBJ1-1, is DGGITQSPKYLFRKEGQNVTLSCEQNLNHDAMYWYRQDPGQGLRLIYYSQIVNDFQKGDIAEGYSVSREKKESFPLTVTSAQKNPTAFYLCASSRAGEAFFGQGTRLTVV.

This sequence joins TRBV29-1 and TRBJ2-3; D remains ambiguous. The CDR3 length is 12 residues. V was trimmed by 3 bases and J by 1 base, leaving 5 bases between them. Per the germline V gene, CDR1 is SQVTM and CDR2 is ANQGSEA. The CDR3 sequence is CSVDEGTDTQYF. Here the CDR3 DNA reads TGCAGCGTTGACGAGGGCACAGATACGCAGTATTTT.

CDR3 amino acids: CASSVTDDSNQPQHF. The CDR3 DNA reads TGTGCCAGCAGCGTTACAGATGATAGCAATCAGCCCCAGCATTTT. The chain is built from TRBV9 and TRBJ1-5; the D is unclear. CDR3 length equals 15 residues. The germline V gene has CDR1 SGDLS and CDR2 YYNGEE. The V gene lost 2 bases and the J gene lost 0 bases, with 9 bases spanning the gap.

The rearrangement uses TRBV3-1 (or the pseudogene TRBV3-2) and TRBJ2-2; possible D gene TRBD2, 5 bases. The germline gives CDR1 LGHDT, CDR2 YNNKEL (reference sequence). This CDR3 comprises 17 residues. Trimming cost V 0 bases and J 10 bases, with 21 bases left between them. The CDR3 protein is CASSQDPGSSAIPELFF. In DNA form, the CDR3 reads TGTGCCAGCAGCCAAGATCCGGGGAGTAGCGCTATCCCGGAGCTGTTTTTT.

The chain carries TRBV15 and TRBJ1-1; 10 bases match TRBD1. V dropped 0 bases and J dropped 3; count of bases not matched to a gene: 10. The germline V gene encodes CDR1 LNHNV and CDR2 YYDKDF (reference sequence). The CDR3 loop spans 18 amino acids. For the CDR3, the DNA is TGTGCCACCAGCAGAGATTTGAGCGGGACAGGGGTGTACACTGAAGCTTTCTTT. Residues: CATSRDLSGTGVYTEAFF. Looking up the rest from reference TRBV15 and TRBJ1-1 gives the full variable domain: DAMVIQNPRYQVTQFGKPVTLSCSQTLNHNVMYWYQQKSSQAPKLLFHYYDKDFNNEADTPDNFQSRRPNTSFCFLDIRSPGLGDTAMYLCATSRDLSGTGVYTEAFFGQGTRLTVV.

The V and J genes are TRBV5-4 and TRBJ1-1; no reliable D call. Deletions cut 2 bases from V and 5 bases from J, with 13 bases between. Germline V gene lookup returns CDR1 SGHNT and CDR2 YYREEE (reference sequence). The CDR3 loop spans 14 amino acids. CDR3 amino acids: CASSFWEEITEAFF. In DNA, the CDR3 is TGTGCCAGCAGCTTCTGGGAGGAGATAACTGAAGCTTTCTTT.

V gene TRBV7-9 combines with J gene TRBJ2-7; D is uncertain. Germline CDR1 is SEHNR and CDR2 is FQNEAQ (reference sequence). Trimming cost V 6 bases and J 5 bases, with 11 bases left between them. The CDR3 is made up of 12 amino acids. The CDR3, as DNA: TGTGCCAGCAGTCTAGATAGGAACGAGCAGTACTTC. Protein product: CASSLDRNEQYF.

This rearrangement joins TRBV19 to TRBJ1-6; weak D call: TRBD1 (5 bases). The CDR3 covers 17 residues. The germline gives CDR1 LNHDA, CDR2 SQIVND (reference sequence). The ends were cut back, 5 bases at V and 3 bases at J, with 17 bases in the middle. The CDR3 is CASSPRSGRDYNSPLHF. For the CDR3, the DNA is TGTGCCAGTAGTCCGCGTTCTGGCAGGGACTATAATTCACCCCTCCACTTT.

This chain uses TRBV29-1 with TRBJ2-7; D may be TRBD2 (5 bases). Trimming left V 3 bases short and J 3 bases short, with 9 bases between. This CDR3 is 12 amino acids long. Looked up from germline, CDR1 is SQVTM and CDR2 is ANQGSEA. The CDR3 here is CSVEEENYEQYF. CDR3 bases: TGCAGCGTTGAGGAGGAAAACTACGAGCAGTACTTC.

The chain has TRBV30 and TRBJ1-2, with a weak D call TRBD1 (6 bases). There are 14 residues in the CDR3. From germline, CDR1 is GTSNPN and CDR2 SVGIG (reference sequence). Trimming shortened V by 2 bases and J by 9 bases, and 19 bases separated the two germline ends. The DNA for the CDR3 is TGTGCCTGGAGTAGGGACACGCTGATTTCTAGCTACACCTTC. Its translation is CAWSRDTLISSYTF. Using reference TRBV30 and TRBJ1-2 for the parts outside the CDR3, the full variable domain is SQTIHQWPATLVQPVGSPLSLECTVEGTSNPNLYWYRQAAGRGLQLLFYSVGIGQISSEVPQNLSASRPQDRQFILSSKKLLLSDSGFYLCAWSRDTLISSYTFGSGTRLTVV.

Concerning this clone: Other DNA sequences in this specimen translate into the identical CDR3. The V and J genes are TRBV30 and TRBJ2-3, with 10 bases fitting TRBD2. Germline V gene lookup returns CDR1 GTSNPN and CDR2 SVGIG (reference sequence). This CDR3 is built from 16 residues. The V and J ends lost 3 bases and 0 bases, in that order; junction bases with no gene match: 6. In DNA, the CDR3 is TGTGCCTGGAGATTAGCGGGGGGCCCTAGCACAGATACGCAGTATTTT. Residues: CAWRLAGGPSTDTQYF.